This T cell receptor (beta chain) was captured in a study of control samples from healthy donors and cancer patients. Assay used: immunoSEQ multiplex PCR; TCRdb lists only in-frame clones, some missing. The table lists over 100,000 clones, approximately 88% of them singletons, with 3% to 4% in the top ten. V was trimmed by 2 bases and J by 4 bases, leaving 8 bases between them. Germline CDR1 SGHKS, CDR2 YYEKEE (reference sequence). The length of the CDR3 is 13 residues. The TCR comes from a man in his forties in good health. The sample was blood. The chain uses TRBV5-5 and TRBJ2-3; no definite D call. This CDR3 is CASSFVPADTQYF. CDR3 bases: TGTGCCAGCAGCTTTGTCCCGGCAGATACGCAGTATTTT.